The clone carrying this T cell receptor (beta chain) was recorded many times. Its antigen is undetermined. The data were obtained in a study of blood T cells in healthy people across ages. General study points: The authors considered diversity estimates from one million T cells to be underestimates.

Next came a second PCR, run for about 7 to 12 cycles, which used a sample-barcoded 5' primer along with a J-beta primer mix. The template-switch adaptor, which had 12 random nucleotides, put a tag on each cDNA molecule. TCRdb re-analysed the 5' RACE reads in MiXCR, keeping a single row per CDR3 protein. The table lists around 1,000,000 distinct CDR3 sequences, approximately 25% of them singletons. Looked up from germline, CDR1 is SGHRS and CDR2 is YFSETQ. Trimming cost V 3 bases and J 7 bases; bases outside gene matches: 3. This CDR3 spans 15 amino acids. This sample also appeared in a second study, on T cells of mothers and their children.

The source of this sequence is a girl aged 2 to 10 in good health. The chain has TRBV5-1 and TRBJ2-1, with 14 bases lining up with TRBD2. The source material was blood. The CDR3 region is CASSSGTSGGNEQFF. The CDR3 DNA follows: TGCGCCAGCAGCTCCGGGACTAGCGGGGGAAATGAGCAGTTCTTC. Supplemented by reference TRBV5-1 and TRBJ2-1, the full variable domain reads KAGVTQTPRYLIKTRGQQVTLSCSPISGHRSVSWYQQTPGQGLQFLFEYFSETQRNKGNFPGRFSGRQFSNSRSEMNVSTLELGDSALYLCASSSGTSGGNEQFFGPGTRLTVL.